These 15 T cell receptor beta chains were all obtained from the same sample, sequenced in a study of patients and donors after allogeneic stem cell transplantation. Using its own MiXCR run on the RT-PCR reads, TCRdb lists one record per CDR3 protein. The sample contains roughly 41,000 distinct CDR3 sequences, about 30% of which appear only once. The sample consisted of blood, either unsorted or a sorted T cell fraction (not recorded which). The source of these receptors is a human donor who was either an allogeneic HSCT recipient or a stem cell or donor lymphocyte infusion donor (not recorded which). It is not recorded whose cells these are; they may come from a transplant donor.

In its sample, this clonotype was seen a few times. The chain combines TRBV20-1 with TRBJ2-7, with 7 bases matching TRBD2. V was clipped by 3 bases and J by 3 bases; unmatched bases: 5. This CDR3 contains 13 residues. The V gene's germline CDR1 is DFQATT and CDR2 SNEGSKA (reference sequence). CDR3 DNA sequence: TGCAGTGCTAGGGAGCGGGGCAACTACGAGCAGTACTTC. It specifies CSARERGNYEQYF.

This clonotype has more than one count but fewer than ten. The chain carries TRBV7-2 and TRBJ1-2; the match to TRBD1 covers 7 bases. Per germline, CDR1 SGHTA and CDR2 FQGNSA. The CDR3 has 14 residues. The J segment lost 8 bases and the V segment lost 3 bases, leaving 9 bases of the junction unmatched. The CDR3 DNA reads as TGTGCCAGCAGCTTTGGACAGGCCAGTTTAGGCTACACCTTC. Protein sequence: CASSFGQASLGYTF.

This clonotype was detected a few times. The chain employs TRBV27 and TRBJ1-2, with D possibly TRBD1 on 5 matching bases. The CDR3 is 15 amino acids. V lost 3 bases, J lost 4 bases, and 15 bases lay in between. CDR1 is MNHEY, CDR2 SMNVEV, per germline (reference sequence). CDR3 DNA sequence: TGTGCCAGCAGTTTCGGGGACCCGCAGCCCTATGGCTACACCTTC. Translated: CASSFGDPQPYGYTF.

This clonotype was counted between two and nine times. V gene TRBV5-5 combines with J gene TRBJ1-4; TRBD1 matches 9 bases. This CDR3 is built from 17 residues. After removal of 4 bases from V and 8 bases from J, the junction contained 15 bases not matched to a gene. CDR1 is SGHKS and CDR2 is YYEKEE in the germline V gene (reference sequence). The CDR3: CASSRPWTGEGGEKLFF. The CDR3 region has the DNA TGTGCCAGCAGCCGCCCCTGGACAGGGGAGGGGGGAGAAAAACTGTTTTTT.

The gene calls are TRBV29-1 and TRBJ1-1; tentative D call: TRBD1 (5 bases). Germline assignment: CDR1 SQVTM and CDR2 ANQGSEA. V gave up 5 bases and J gave up 0 bases, with 10 bases separating them. This CDR3 contains 13 residues. CDR3 in amino acids: CSVMKGLNTEAFF. CDR3 nucleotide sequence: TGCAGCGTTATGAAGGGGTTGAACACTGAAGCTTTCTTT.

This chain links TRBV12-3 or TRBV12-4 with TRBJ2-7, with 8 bases matching TRBD1. CDR3 length equals 15 residues. The V segment lost 5 bases and the J segment 5 bases; nucleotides outside the gene matches: 11. In DNA, the CDR3 is TGTGCCAGCAGTCCCGAGGACAGGGTTTCTCACGAGCAGTACTTC. This gives the protein CASSPEDRVSHEQYF.

The chain links TRBV5-1 to TRBJ1-1, with 9 bases lining up with TRBD1. The CDR3 covers 15 residues. Germline assignment: CDR1 SGHRS and CDR2 YFSETQ. The J segment lost 11 bases and the V segment lost 4 bases, leaving 15 bases of the junction unmatched. The CDR3 nucleotides read TGCGCCAGCAGCGCAAACCCCGGGACAGGGATCGAGGCTTTCTTT. Encoded protein: CASSANPGTGIEAFF.

This clonotype has a handful of counts. The J gene is TRBJ1-5, the V gene TRBV7-2; 7 bases are shared with TRBD1. This CDR3 is built from 17 residues. Losses at the gene ends were 0 bases for V and 0 bases for J; bases not matched to a gene: 5. Germline V CDR1 and CDR2: SGHTA, FQGNSA. The CDR3: CASSLARGPYSNQPQHF. In DNA, the CDR3 is TGTGCCAGCAGCTTAGCAAGGGGGCCATATAGCAATCAGCCCCAGCATTTT.

The chain uses TRBV7-6 and TRBJ2-3; TRBD2 is a possible D gene (5 bases). Trimming pared 2 bases from V and 1 base from J, leaving 10 bases between. This CDR3 has 15 amino acids. Germline values: CDR1 SGHVS, CDR2 FNYEAQ. The CDR3 region is CASSLSAGGTDTQYF. DNA for the CDR3: TGTGCCAGCAGCTTAAGCGCCGGGGGCACAGATACGCAGTATTTT.

This chain links TRBV6-5 with TRBJ2-7; 11 nucleotides align to TRBD1. This CDR3 has 14 amino acids. Germline V gene sequence: CDR1 MNHEY, CDR2 SVGAGI. After removal of 6 bases from V and 3 bases from J, the junction contained 4 bases not matched to a gene. CDR3: CASSEGTGGYEQYF. In nucleotides, the CDR3 is TGTGCCAGCAGCGAGGGGACAGGGGGCTACGAGCAGTACTTC.

This clonotype occurred a few times. The chain is built from TRBV10-2 and TRBJ1-1, with D tentatively TRBD1 (6 bases). Trimming removed 0 bases from V and 5 bases from J, with 10 bases in between. Per germline, CDR1 WSHSY and CDR2 SAAADI. This CDR3 has 14 amino acids. This CDR3 reads CASSESRGGTEAFF. Here the CDR3 DNA reads TGCGCCAGCAGTGAGTCGAGGGGGGGGACTGAAGCTTTCTTT.

The chain links TRBV7-2 to TRBJ1-2; D remains ambiguous. This CDR3 is 13 amino acids long. V lost 0 bases and J 8 bases, leaving 10 bases between the germline ends. Per germline, CDR1 SGHTA and CDR2 FQGNSA. The CDR3 DNA sequence: TGTGCCAGCAGCTTAGCGCCGCAAAGCGGCTACACCTTC. Its translation: CASSLAPQSGYTF.

This clonotype was detected only a few times. This chain uses TRBV6-5 with TRBJ2-7; TRBD2 agrees at 10 bases. The V gene end was trimmed by 4 bases and the J gene end by 4 bases; junction bases not matched to a gene: 4. This CDR3 spans 14 amino acids. CDR1 and CDR2 from the germline V gene are MNHEY and SVGAGI. The CDR3 coding sequence is TGTGCCAGCAGTTTAGCGGGAGGAAGGTACGAGCAGTACTTC. It encodes CASSLAGGRYEQYF.

The genes are TRBV20-1 and TRBJ2-7; D is uncertain. Germline V CDR1 and CDR2: DFQATT, SNEGSKA (reference sequence). The CDR3 extends over 13 amino acids. V gave up 5 bases and J gave up 3 bases, with 14 bases separating them. In DNA, the CDR3 is TGCAGTGCTCGTAGGTCCTCCTTCTACGAGCAGTACTTC. This encodes CSARRSSFYEQYF.

This clonotype was seen only a few times. This chain links TRBV4-3 with TRBJ2-4, with D unclear. Germline V gene data show CDR1 as LGHNA and CDR2 as YSLEER. The CDR3 length is 14 residues. V lost 1 base and J lost 0, with 4 bases in between. This chain's CDR3 is CASSQGGAKNIQYF. For the CDR3, the DNA is TGCGCCAGCAGCCAAGGGGGAGCCAAAAACATTCAGTACTTC.